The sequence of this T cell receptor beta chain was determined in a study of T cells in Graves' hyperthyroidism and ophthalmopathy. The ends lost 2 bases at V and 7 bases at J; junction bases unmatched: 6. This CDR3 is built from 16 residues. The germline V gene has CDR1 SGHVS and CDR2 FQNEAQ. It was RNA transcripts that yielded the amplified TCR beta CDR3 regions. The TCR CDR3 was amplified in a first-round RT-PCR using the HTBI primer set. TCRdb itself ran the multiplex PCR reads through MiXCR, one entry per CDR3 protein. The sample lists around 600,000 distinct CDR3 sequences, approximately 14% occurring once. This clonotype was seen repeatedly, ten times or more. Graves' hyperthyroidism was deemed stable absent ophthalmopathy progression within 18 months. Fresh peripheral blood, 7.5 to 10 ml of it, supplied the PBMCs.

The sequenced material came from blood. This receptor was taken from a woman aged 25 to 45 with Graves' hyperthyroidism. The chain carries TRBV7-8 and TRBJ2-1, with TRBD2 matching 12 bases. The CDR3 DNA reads TGTGCCAGCAGCTTACCTGCACTAGCGGGAGGTAATGAGCAGTTCTTC. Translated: CASSLPALAGGNEQFF.